This T cell receptor (beta chain) was identified during a study of T cell responses to AZD1222 COVID-19 vaccine. General study findings and limits: At baseline, seropositivity was found in only a handful of AZD1222 recipients. Reportedly, nearly half of unique spike TCRs recognized epitopes outside B.1.351/B.1.1.7 mutations. Among the donors, most were white British and more were female, and clonal diversity was possibly underestimated. Spike-specific TCR breadth and depth grew following two AZD1222 doses.

As regards this clone: Its antigen is as yet unknown. The junction and the germline gene differ at one end; a read error may be behind it.

Some clones are missing from TCRdb's copy, which holds only in-frame ones; the method was immunoSEQ multiplex PCR. This table holds 110,000 or so clones, 70% to 90% found once. This receptor was obtained from an adult in good health. Sequencing used peripheral blood, obtained on day 0 of AZD1222 vaccination.

In nucleotides, the CDR3 is TGCGCCGGCAGCCGTACGACAGGGGGCAACGAGCAGTACTTC. Its translation is CAGSRTTGGNEQYF. The chain is built from TRBV5-1 and TRBJ2-7, with 10 bases aligning to TRBD1. Germline V CDR1 and CDR2: SGHRS, YFSETQ. The CDR3 consists of 14 residues.